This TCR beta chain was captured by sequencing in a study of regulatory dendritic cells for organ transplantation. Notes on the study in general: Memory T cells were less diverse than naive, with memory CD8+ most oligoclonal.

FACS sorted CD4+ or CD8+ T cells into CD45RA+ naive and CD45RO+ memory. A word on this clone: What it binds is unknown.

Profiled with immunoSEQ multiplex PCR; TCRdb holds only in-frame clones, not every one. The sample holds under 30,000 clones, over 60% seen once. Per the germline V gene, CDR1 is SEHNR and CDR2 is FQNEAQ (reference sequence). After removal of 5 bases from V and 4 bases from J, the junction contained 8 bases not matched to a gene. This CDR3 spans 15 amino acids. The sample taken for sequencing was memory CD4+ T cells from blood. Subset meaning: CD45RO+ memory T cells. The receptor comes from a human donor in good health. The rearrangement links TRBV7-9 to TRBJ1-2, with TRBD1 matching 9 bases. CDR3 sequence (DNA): TGTGCCAGCAGCCGACAGGGGGTCGGGATCTATGGCTACACCTTC. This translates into CASSRQGVGIYGYTF.